This T cell receptor beta chain was retrieved from a study of blood T cell repertoires in COVID-19. Turning to the study itself: Samples taken during acute and convalescent COVID-19 were collected in the United States, Italy and Spain. Nucleic acid was either cDNA or gDNA, and it came from T cells, B-cell-depleted T cells, or PBMCs.

Worth noting for this clone: In the same sample, other DNA sequences code for this CDR3.

CDR3 size: 14 residues. J was trimmed by 3 bases and V by 3 bases; bases with no gene match: 1. Per germline, CDR1 MNHEY and CDR2 SMNVEV (reference sequence). Original methodology: The assay estimated nucleated cells by amplifying reference gene primers. Repertoires were generated with immunoSEQ multiplex PCR, while TCRdb's copy carries only in-frame clones and drops some. That table is the source of V, J and clone size, and D and trimming were worked out from the DNA. Altogether roughly 100,000 clones are present, approximately 88% being singletons, with the ten largest covering around 10%. This clonotype was sampled from an elderly man with acute or convalescent COVID-19. Sequenced sample: peripheral blood. The chain joins TRBV27 to TRBJ1-4, with 7 bases identical to TRBD1. CDR3 nucleotide sequence: TGTGCCAGCAGTTTCGGACAGGCTAATGAAAAACTGTTTTTT. Its translation: CASSFGQANEKLFF.